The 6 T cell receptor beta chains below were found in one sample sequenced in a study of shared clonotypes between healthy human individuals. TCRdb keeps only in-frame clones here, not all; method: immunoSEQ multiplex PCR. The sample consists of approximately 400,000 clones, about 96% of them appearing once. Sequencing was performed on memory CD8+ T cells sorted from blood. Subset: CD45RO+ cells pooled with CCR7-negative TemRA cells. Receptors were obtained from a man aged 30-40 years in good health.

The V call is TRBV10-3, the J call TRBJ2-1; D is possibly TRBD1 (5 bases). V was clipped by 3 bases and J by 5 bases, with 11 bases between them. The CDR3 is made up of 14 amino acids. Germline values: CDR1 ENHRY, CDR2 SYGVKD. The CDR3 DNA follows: TGTGCCATCAGTGACTCTCCGACAGACAATGAGCAGTTCTTC. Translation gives CAISDSPTDNEQFF.

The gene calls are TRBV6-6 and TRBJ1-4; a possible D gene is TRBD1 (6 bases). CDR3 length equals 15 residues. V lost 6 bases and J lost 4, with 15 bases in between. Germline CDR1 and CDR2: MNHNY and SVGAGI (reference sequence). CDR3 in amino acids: CASSRRQDNNEKLFF. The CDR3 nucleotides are TGTGCCAGCAGCCGTCGACAGGACAATAATGAAAAACTGTTTTTT.

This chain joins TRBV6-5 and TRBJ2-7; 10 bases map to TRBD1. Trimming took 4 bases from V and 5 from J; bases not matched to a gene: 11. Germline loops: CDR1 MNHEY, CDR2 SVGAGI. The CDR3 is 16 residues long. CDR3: CASSSKAGTGDHEQYF. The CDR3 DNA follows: TGTGCCAGCAGTTCCAAAGCCGGGACAGGGGATCACGAGCAGTACTTC.

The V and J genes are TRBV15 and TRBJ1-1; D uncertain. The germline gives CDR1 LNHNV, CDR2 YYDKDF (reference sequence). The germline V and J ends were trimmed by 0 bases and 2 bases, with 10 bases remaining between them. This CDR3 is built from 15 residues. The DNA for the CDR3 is TGTGCCACCAGCAGAGATCATCCGGGTAACACTGAAGCTTTCTTT. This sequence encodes CATSRDHPGNTEAFF.

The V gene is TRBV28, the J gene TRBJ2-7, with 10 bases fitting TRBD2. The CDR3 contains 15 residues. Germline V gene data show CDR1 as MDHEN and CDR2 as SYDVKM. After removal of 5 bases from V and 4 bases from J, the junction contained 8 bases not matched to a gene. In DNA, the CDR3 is TGTGCCAGCAGTGCCCCTAGCGGGAGTTATTACGAGCAGTACTTC. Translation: CASSAPSGSYYEQYF.

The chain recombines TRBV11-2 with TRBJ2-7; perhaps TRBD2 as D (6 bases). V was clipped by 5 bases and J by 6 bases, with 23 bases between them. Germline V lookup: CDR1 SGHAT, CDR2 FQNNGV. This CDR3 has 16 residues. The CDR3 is CASSPPFAGSDREQYF. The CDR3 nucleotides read TGTGCCAGCAGCCCACCTTTTGCGGGGAGCGACCGCGAGCAGTACTTC.